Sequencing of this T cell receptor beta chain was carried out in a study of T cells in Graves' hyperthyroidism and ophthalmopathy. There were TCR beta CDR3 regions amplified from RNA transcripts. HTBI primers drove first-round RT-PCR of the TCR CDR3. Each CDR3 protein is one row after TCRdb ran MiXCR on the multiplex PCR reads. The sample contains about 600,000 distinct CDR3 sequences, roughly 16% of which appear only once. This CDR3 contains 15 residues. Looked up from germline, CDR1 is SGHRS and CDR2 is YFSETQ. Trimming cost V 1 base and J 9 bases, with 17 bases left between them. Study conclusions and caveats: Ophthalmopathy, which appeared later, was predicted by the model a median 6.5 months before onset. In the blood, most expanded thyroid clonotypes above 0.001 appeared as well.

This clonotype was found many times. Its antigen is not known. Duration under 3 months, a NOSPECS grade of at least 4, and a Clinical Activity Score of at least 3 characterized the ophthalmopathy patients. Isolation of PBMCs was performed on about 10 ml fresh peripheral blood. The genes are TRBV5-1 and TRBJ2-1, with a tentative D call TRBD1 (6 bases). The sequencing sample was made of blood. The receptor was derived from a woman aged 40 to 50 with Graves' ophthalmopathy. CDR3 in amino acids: CASSLQQTGGGEQFF. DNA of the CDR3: TGCGCCAGCAGCTTGCAACAGACAGGAGGCGGTGAGCAGTTCTTC. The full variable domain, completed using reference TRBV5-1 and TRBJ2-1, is KAGVTQTPRYLIKTRGQQVTLSCSPISGHRSVSWYQQTPGQGLQFLFEYFSETQRNKGNFPGRFSGRQFSNSRSEMNVSTLELGDSALYLCASSLQQTGGGEQFFGPGTRLTVL.